This TCR beta chain is drawn from a study of blood T cell repertoires in COVID-19. The wider study: COVID-19 samples from acute and convalescent phases originated in the United States, Italy and Spain.

Authors' methods: Reference gene primers were amplified, and this amplification served to estimate nucleated cell counts. Measured with immunoSEQ multiplex PCR; TCRdb has only the in-frame clones, and not every one. V, J and clone size reflect that table, while D and trimming were determined from the DNA. There are more than 150,000 clones in the sample; about four fifths occur only once, and 9.5% to 15% lies in the top ten. In this sample, this clone turned up a few times. Germline V gene data show CDR1 as SEHNR and CDR2 as FQNEAQ (reference sequence). The CDR3 spans 17 residues. Unmatched junction bases numbered 9, after V lost 5 bases and J lost 3 bases. Followed over time, Seattle patients had been enrolled while infection was active.

The chain couples TRBV7-9 to TRBJ2-1; 11 bases are a match to TRBD2. The sequencing sample was made of peripheral blood. This receptor was obtained from a woman over 75 with COVID-19, enrolled during active disease. The CDR3 protein is CASSREPGLADYNEQFF. For the CDR3, the DNA is TGTGCCAGCAGCCGAGAACCGGGACTAGCGGACTACAATGAGCAGTTCTTC.